This T cell receptor (beta chain) was captured by sequencing in a study of early T cells in non-severe SARS-CoV-2 infection. Looking at the study overall: RNA in bulk from unsorted whole blood was sequenced, and chains were unpaired.

Germline V CDR1 and CDR2: MDHEN, SYDVKM. V shed 4 bases and J 5 bases; nucleotides not matched to a gene: 9. The CDR3 sequence is 15 residues long. This clonotype was detected only a few times. Its antigen is undetermined. Attachment of unique molecular identifiers was made to individual cDNA molecules. TCRdb processed the 5' RACE reads anew with MiXCR; each CDR3 protein has one entry. Found here are tens of thousands of distinct CDR3 sequences, over 9.5% of them singletons; the top ten hold over 1.1%. Study-wide findings and caveats: Missing private and CD4 specificities, VDJdb matching favored anti-spike CD8 responses.

The source material was whole blood, sampled at baseline. The rearrangement uses TRBV28 and TRBJ2-5; 8 bases line up with TRBD2. This clonotype was obtained from an adult who was a healthcare worker with PCR-confirmed SARS-CoV-2 infection or an uninfected control (not recorded which). The CDR3, as DNA: TGTGCCAGCAGTTGGAGAGCGGGAGTAGGGGAGACCCAGTACTTC. Protein: CASSWRAGVGETQYF. The whole variable domain, remainder taken from reference TRBV28 and TRBJ2-5, is DVKVTQSSRYLVKRTGEKVFLECVQDMDHENMFWYRQDPGLGLRLIYFSYDVKMKEKGDIPEGYSVSREKKERFSLILESASTNQTSMYLCASSWRAGVGETQYFGPGTRLLVL.